A single sample gave rise to the 16 T cell receptor beta chains below, sequenced in a study of blood T cell repertoires in COVID-19. Clones were sequenced by immunoSEQ multiplex PCR, and TCRdb holds only the in-frame ones, with some missing. The sample consists of 200,000 or so clones, roughly 89% of them appearing once. Material for sequencing was PBMCs or T cells enriched from blood (not recorded which). These receptors all stem from a woman aged 40 to 55 with acute COVID-19.

This clone appeared a single time. The V gene is TRBV5-1, the J gene TRBJ2-1; 7 bases are shared with TRBD2. J lost 0 bases, V lost 5 bases, and 14 bases had no gene match. This CDR3 region has 18 residues. The germline CDR1 and CDR2 sequences are SGHRS and YFSETQ. The CDR3 region is CASRRAGANPSSYNEQFF. The CDR3 DNA is TGCGCCAGCAGACGCGCGGGAGCGAATCCAAGCTCCTACAATGAGCAGTTCTTC.

Details on this clone: This CDR3 is also generated by other DNA sequences in the sample. This chain uses TRBV5-1 with TRBJ1-3; TRBD1 might be the D (5 bases). Looked up from germline, CDR1 is SGHRS and CDR2 is YFSETQ. Trimming removed 0 bases at V and 1 base at J, with 5 bases between. The length of the CDR3 is 14 residues. The chain's CDR3 is CASSLAGSGNTIYF. CDR3 DNA: TGCGCCAGCAGCTTGGCAGGGTCTGGAAACACCATATATTTT.

The count of this clone is one. The CDR3 nucleotides are TGTGCCAGCAGCCAAGATTGGGGGCCTACAGATACGCAGTATTTT. Translated, it gives CASSQDWGPTDTQYF. The gene calls are TRBV3-1 (or the pseudogene TRBV3-2) and TRBJ2-3; D possibly corresponds to TRBD1 (6 bases). Deletions cut 0 bases from V and 3 bases from J, with 10 bases between. The length of the CDR3 is 15 residues. Germline CDR1 and CDR2: LGHDT and YNNKEL (reference sequence).

The chain carries TRBV19 and TRBJ1-3; 10 nucleotides agree with TRBD1. Germline lookup yields CDR1 LNHDA and CDR2 SQIVND (reference sequence). Trimming took 7 bases from V and 3 from J; bases not matched to a gene: 9. CDR3 length equals 16 residues. The CDR3 sequence is CASTMHDRGLGNTIYF. The CDR3 nucleotides are TGTGCCAGTACTATGCACGACAGGGGGCTTGGAAACACCATATATTTT.

The sample holds a few counts of this clone. The chain has TRBV12-5 and TRBJ2-7, with a weak D call TRBD1 (5 bases). The length of the CDR3 is 14 residues. The V end was cut by 3 bases, the J end by 1 base, with 10 bases between. Looked up from germline, CDR1 is LGHNT and CDR2 is FRNRAP. DNA for the CDR3: TGTGCTAGTGGTTTTGGGCAGGGTTCCTACGAGCAGTACTTC. Translation gives CASGFGQGSYEQYF.

This sequence joins TRBV27 and TRBJ1-6; D is uncertain. Germline CDR1 MNHEY, CDR2 SMNVEV (reference sequence). The ends were cut back, 5 bases at V and 9 bases at J, with 11 bases in the middle. The CDR3 has 13 amino acids. The CDR3 DNA follows: TGTGCCAGCAGTATGGCAAGGAGTTCACCCCTCCACTTT. Its translation: CASSMARSSPLHF.

The chain combines TRBV5-6 with TRBJ2-2; TRBD1 agrees at 9 bases. The germline gives CDR1 SGHDT, CDR2 YYEEEE. J lost 3 bases, V lost 5 bases, and 8 bases had no gene match. The CDR3 is made up of 16 amino acids. DNA of the CDR3: TGTGCCAGCAGGCACCGGACAGGGGCGGACACCGGGGAGCTGTTTTTT. The encoded protein is CASRHRTGADTGELFF.

The rearrangement joins TRBV13 to TRBJ1-1; 7 nucleotides line up with TRBD1. The CDR3 runs to 15 residues. Germline assignment: CDR1 PRHDT and CDR2 FYEKMQ (reference sequence). Trimming removed 0 bases from V and 4 bases from J; junction bases left unmatched: 5. The CDR3 sequence is CASSLGSGGSTEAFF. CDR3 nucleotides: TGTGCCAGCAGCTTAGGATCAGGGGGAAGCACTGAAGCTTTCTTT.

CDR3 nucleotide sequence: TGCGCCAGCAGCTTGTCGGGGGGATCCACTGAAGCTTTCTTT. Protein: CASSLSGGSTEAFF. The V and J genes are TRBV5-1 and TRBJ1-1; D possibly corresponds to TRBD1 (5 bases). The CDR3 runs 14 residues. V was shortened by 1 base and J by 4 bases, with 11 bases between the two germline ends. Germline CDR1 reads SGHRS; CDR2 reads YFSETQ.

This chain uses TRBV6-5 with TRBJ2-3; no clear D gene. This CDR3 spans 13 amino acids. V lost 6 bases and J lost 0, with 7 bases in between. Germline CDR1 MNHEY, CDR2 SVGAGI. The CDR3 coding sequence is TGTGCCAGCAGACGGAGTAGCACAGATACGCAGTATTTT. Translating it yields CASRRSSTDTQYF.

The CDR3: CASSQGQGLYNSPLHF. In DNA form, the CDR3 reads TGTGCCAGCAGCCAGGGACAGGGCCTCTATAATTCACCCCTCCACTTT. The J gene is TRBJ1-6, the V gene TRBV2; 9 nucleotides match TRBD1. This CDR3 comprises 16 residues. V trimming: 6 bases; J trimming: 3 bases; junction bases outside the gene matches: 6. The germline V gene encodes CDR1 SNHLY and CDR2 FYNNEI.

The chain couples TRBV12-5 to TRBJ2-5; tentatively, D is TRBD2 (8 bases). CDR1 is LGHNT, CDR2 FRNRAP, per germline. The V and J ends lost 4 bases and 5 bases respectively, with 20 bases between them. The CDR3 is 16 amino acids. The CDR3, as DNA: TGTGCTAGTGGTTGGACCAACAGGGGACTAGGGGAGACCCAGTACTTC. Residues: CASGWTNRGLGETQYF. The full variable domain, in which reference TRBV12-5 and TRBJ2-5 provide the parts outside the CDR3, is DARVTQTPRHKVTEMGQEVTMRCQPILGHNTVFWYRQTMMQGLELLAYFRNRAPLDDSGMPKDRFSAEMPDATLATLKIQPSEPRDSAVYFCASGWTNRGLGETQYFGPGTRLLVL.

This chain links TRBV9 with TRBJ2-3; a weak D match, TRBD2 (6 bases). The CDR3 has 16 residues. Germline-derived CDR1 and CDR2 are SGDLS and YYNGEE. V gave up 0 bases and J gave up 5 bases, with 16 bases separating them. Written as DNA, the CDR3 is TGTGCCAGCAGCGTAGCTAGCGACGGAATGCAAGATACGCAGTATTTT. This gives the protein CASSVASDGMQDTQYF.

This clone was detected only a few times. J is TRBJ1-5 and V is TRBV6-4; 7 bases align to TRBD1. V gave up 8 bases and J gave up 0 bases; unmatched junction bases: 4. Germline CDR1 and CDR2: MRHNA and SNTAGT. The CDR3 contains 14 residues. The CDR3 sequence is CASQGQDSNQPQHF. The DNA of the CDR3 is TGTGCCAGCCAAGGACAGGATAGCAATCAGCCCCAGCATTTT.

This clone occurred once. V and J are TRBV3-1 (or the pseudogene TRBV3-2) and TRBJ1-2, with 7 bases identical to TRBD1. This CDR3 has 16 residues. V lost 2 bases, J lost 4 bases, and 10 bases stayed unmatched. Germline CDR1 and CDR2: LGHDT and YNNKEL (reference sequence). For the CDR3, the DNA is TGTGCCAGCAGCCAACCCCGGACAGGAAAGACCTATGGCTACACCTTC. It codes for CASSQPRTGKTYGYTF.

V gene TRBV30 combines with J gene TRBJ1-1; D uncertain. CDR1 GTSNPN and CDR2 SVGIG come from the germline V gene (reference sequence). The CDR3 length is 12 residues. The V and J ends lost 1 base and 10 bases respectively, with 13 bases between them. The CDR3 nucleotides are TGTGCCTGGAGTGCTCCGCGGAGGTTAGCTTTCTTT. Translating it yields CAWSAPRRLAFF.